The rows below give T cell receptor beta chains drawn from one sample of a study of regulatory T cells in long-lasting Graves disease. From the multiplex PCR reads, TCRdb called clonotypes with MiXCR, one entry per CDR3 protein. The table records 450,000 to 500,000 distinct CDR3 sequences, under 20% of them present only once. These data were also reused for a study on T cells in Graves' hyperthyroidism and ophthalmopathy.

Source: peripheral blood mononuclear cells (PBMCs), taken at new diagnosis, from a patient treated with antithyroid drugs. These receptors were collected from a man aged 35-49 years with Graves disease. CDR3s include the opening cysteine and the closing phenylalanine or tryptophan.

CDR3aa: CASRRRGSSGNTIYF
j_gene: TRBJ1-3
v_gene: TRBV2

CDR3aa: CASSPRGGSSYEQYF
j_gene: TRBJ2-7
v_gene: TRBV5-1

CDR3aa: CASSLNPGQDSNQPQHF
j_gene: TRBJ1-5
v_gene: TRBV7-3

CDR3aa: CASSSWTSGMGQFF
j_gene: TRBJ2-1
v_gene: TRBV7-2

CDR3aa: CASSLAVGVSNQPQHF
j_gene: TRBJ1-5
v_gene: TRBV5-5

CDR3aa: CASSFFLGLAGDTQYF
j_gene: TRBJ2-3
v_gene: TRBV28

CDR3aa: CASSATGAGNQPQHF
j_gene: TRBJ1-5
v_gene: TRBV18

CDR3aa: CSGGGSLNTGELFF
j_gene: TRBJ2-2
v_gene: TRBV29-1

CDR3aa: CASSSTSFYGYTF
j_gene: TRBJ1-2
v_gene: TRBV28

CDR3aa: CSATSGGNEQFF
j_gene: TRBJ2-1
v_gene: TRBV20-1

CDR3aa: CASSLPTGTGPQHF
j_gene: TRBJ1-5
v_gene: TRBV28

CDR3aa: CASSFSGSAISKNIQYF
j_gene: TRBJ2-4
v_gene: TRBV12-3/TRBV12-4

CDR3aa: CASSDRRGEQFF
j_gene: TRBJ2-1
v_gene: TRBV12-3/TRBV12-4

CDR3aa: CASSFPSAQGRTDTQYF
j_gene: TRBJ2-3
v_gene: TRBV5-1

CDR3aa: CASRRVSGGYTF
j_gene: TRBJ1-2
v_gene: TRBV6-1

CDR3aa: CASSFPLAVDNEQFF
j_gene: TRBJ2-1
v_gene: TRBV28

CDR3aa: CASSSQYLLNEKLFF
j_gene: TRBJ1-4
v_gene: TRBV11-3